A single sample is the source of the 30 T cell receptor beta chains below, sequenced in a study of T-cell reconstitution after alpha-beta-depleted transplantation in children. Unique molecular identifiers were used in preparing the TCRbeta library. TCRdb ran MiXCR on the PCR reads and lists one entry per CDR3 protein. The table has approximately 20,000 distinct CDR3 sequences, about an eighth seen once. The starting material was PBMCs, mostly from graft donor cells, obtained 60 days after TCRalphabeta/CD19-depleted stem cell transplant. All receptors come from a female patient younger than 10 who had a stem cell transplant for congenital amegakaryocytic thrombocytopenia, so the T cells may come from the graft donor.

V usage is TRBV25-1 and J usage is TRBJ2-1; a possible D gene is TRBD1 (5 bases). This CDR3 spans 14 amino acids. Germline V gene data show CDR1 as MGHDK and CDR2 as SYGVNS. The ends were cut back, 5 bases at V and 6 bases at J, with 14 bases in the middle. CDR3: CASSLGWTPNEQFF. CDR3 sequence (DNA): TGTGCCAGCAGTTTGGGGTGGACACCCAATGAGCAGTTCTTC. The full variable domain, in which reference TRBV25-1 and TRBJ2-1 provide the parts outside the CDR3, is EADIYQTPRYLVIGTGKKITLECSQTMGHDKMYWYQQDPGMELHLIHYSYGVNSTEKGDLSSESTVSRIRTEHFPLTLESARPSHTSQYLCASSLGWTPNEQFFGPGTRLTVL.

This clonotype showed up many times. The chain carries TRBV20-1 and TRBJ2-7; 9 nucleotides align to TRBD2. This CDR3 is built from 14 residues. Germline trimming cut 0 bases from V and 3 bases from J; bases unmatched to any gene: 3. Germline V gene sequence: CDR1 DFQATT, CDR2 SNEGSKA (reference sequence). The CDR3 bases are TGCAGTGCTAGAGAGGGGACTAGCAACTACGAGCAGTACTTC. It specifies CSAREGTSNYEQYF.

This clonotype appeared many times. The chain joins TRBV20-1 to TRBJ2-1, with D maybe TRBD2 (5 bases). V was trimmed by 6 bases and J by 0 bases, leaving 12 bases between them. In germline, CDR1 is DFQATT, CDR2 SNEGSKA (reference sequence). There are 14 residues in the CDR3. Here the CDR3 DNA reads TGCAGTGCCCGAGGTGGGAGCTCCTACAATGAGCAGTTCTTC. Amino acids: CSARGGSSYNEQFF.

Turning to this clonotype: The germline gene is not matched at one end of the junction; a read error may be the cause. This chain connects TRBV20-1 to TRBJ1-5; D gene uncertain. Germline CDR1 is DFQATT and CDR2 is SNEGSKA (reference sequence). The CDR3 is 16 amino acids. CDR3 residues: CCARDQPGTSNQPQHF. Here the CDR3 DNA reads TGCTGTGCTAGAGATCAGCCCGGAACAAGCAATCAGCCCCAGCATTTT.

The sample holds many counts of this clonotype. V and J are TRBV25-1 and TRBJ1-1; D perhaps matches TRBD1 (6 bases). Germline V gene sequence: CDR1 MGHDK, CDR2 SYGVNS. The V end lost 1 base, the J end lost 1 base, and 10 bases lay between the germline ends. CDR3 length equals 15 residues. The CDR3 sequence: CASSEFWGPNTEAFF. The CDR3 DNA sequence: TGTGCCAGCAGTGAATTTTGGGGGCCGAACACTGAAGCTTTCTTT.

This clonotype was found many times. This CDR3 is CASSGGLAGGVEQYF. CDR3 bases: TGTGCCAGCAGTGGGGGCCTAGCGGGAGGAGTCGAGCAGTACTTC. The chain uses TRBV2 and TRBJ2-7, with TRBD2 matching over 11 bases. This CDR3 has 15 amino acids. Germline values: CDR1 SNHLY, CDR2 FYNNEI. V trimming: 4 bases; J trimming: 6 bases; junction bases outside the gene matches: 8. Full variable domain (remainder filled in from reference TRBV2 and TRBJ2-7): EPEVTQTPSHQVTQMGQEVILRCVPISNHLYFYWYRQILGQKVEFLVSFYNNEISEKSEIFDDQFSVERPDGSNFTLKIRSTKLEDSAMYFCASSGGLAGGVEQYFGPGTRLTVT.

This clonotype showed up just a few times. The chain couples TRBV20-1 to TRBJ1-2, with TRBD1 matching over 7 bases. In germline, CDR1 is DFQATT, CDR2 SNEGSKA (reference sequence). The CDR3 loop spans 15 amino acids. Unmatched junction bases numbered 16, after V lost 5 bases and J lost 7 bases. This CDR3 reads CSAESPGQIVGGYTF. Here the CDR3 DNA reads TGCAGTGCTGAGTCCCCGGGACAGATCGTTGGTGGCTACACCTTC.

This clonotype was seen many times. The chain combines TRBV6-1 with TRBJ2-1; D remains ambiguous. The germline V gene encodes CDR1 MNHNS and CDR2 SASEGT. V lost 4 bases, J lost 0 bases, and 13 bases lay in between. The CDR3 runs to 16 residues. In nucleotides, the CDR3 is TGTGCCAGCAGTGTGAAACCATGGGGCTCCTACAATGAGCAGTTCTTC. Translating it yields CASSVKPWGSYNEQFF.

This clonotype was seen repeatedly, ten times or more. V is TRBV5-1 and J is TRBJ2-3; no reliable D call. Germline V CDR1 and CDR2: SGHRS, YFSETQ. V was pared by 1 base and J by 1 base, with 13 bases between. The CDR3 has 16 amino acids. This chain's CDR3 is CASSLIPIEGTDTQYF. CDR3 coding DNA: TGCGCCAGCAGCTTGATCCCGATCGAGGGCACAGATACGCAGTATTTT.

This clonotype was found many times. The V gene is TRBV20-1, the J gene TRBJ2-1; 9 bases match TRBD2. The J segment lost 4 bases and the V segment lost 3 bases, leaving 7 bases of the junction unmatched. There are 15 residues in the CDR3. Per germline, CDR1 DFQATT and CDR2 SNEGSKA (reference sequence). The CDR3 coding sequence is TGCAGTGCTAGGCGAGGACTAGCGTATTACAATGAGCAGTTCTTC. Translation: CSARRGLAYYNEQFF.

This chain links TRBV29-1 with TRBJ1-4; D possibly corresponds to TRBD1 (6 bases). CDR3 size: 13 residues. Germline-derived CDR1 and CDR2 are SQVTM and ANQGSEA. V lost 6 bases and J lost 5, with 13 bases in between. The CDR3 DNA sequence: TGCAGCGTGGCACCGGGACAAAATGAAAAACTGTTTTTT. It codes for CSVAPGQNEKLFF.

The table lists this clonotype with many counts. The rearrangement joins TRBV20-1 to TRBJ2-7; D ambiguous. The CDR3 extends over 10 amino acids. CDR1 and CDR2 (germline): DFQATT, SNEGSKA (reference sequence). Trimming left V 3 bases short and J 7 bases short, with 7 bases between. The CDR3 protein is CSASQGEQYF. The CDR3 nucleotides read TGCAGTGCTAGTCAAGGAGAGCAGTACTTC.

This clonotype occurred many times. The chain links TRBV28 to TRBJ2-1; maybe TRBD2 (6 bases). This CDR3 has 16 residues. Trimming took 3 bases from V and 0 from J, leaving 12 bases between them. Looked up from germline, CDR1 is MDHEN and CDR2 is SYDVKM. The CDR3 protein is CASSFVSGSSYNEQFF. In DNA, the CDR3 is TGTGCCAGCAGTTTTGTTAGCGGCAGCTCCTACAATGAGCAGTTCTTC.

The chain has TRBV20-1 and TRBJ2-3; unclear D gene. CDR3 length equals 12 residues. Trimming removed 3 bases at V and 8 bases at J, with 12 bases between. Germline V lookup: CDR1 DFQATT, CDR2 SNEGSKA (reference sequence). CDR3 bases: TGCAGTGCTAGGGAGCGACCGTCTACGCAGTATTTT. This sequence encodes CSARERPSTQYF.

Ten or more counts support this clonotype. The chain employs TRBV6-4 and TRBJ2-3; 8 bases are a match to TRBD2. V lost 5 bases and J lost 1; bases outside the gene matches: 2. This CDR3 has 14 residues. In germline, CDR1 is MRHNA, CDR2 SNTAGT. The CDR3 spells CASSLGRGTDTQYF. The CDR3, as DNA: TGTGCCAGCAGTCTCGGGAGGGGCACAGATACGCAGTATTTT.

At least ten counts were recorded for this clonotype. The chain is built from TRBV10-3 and TRBJ2-5, with 8 bases fitting TRBD1. Germline CDR1 reads ENHRY; CDR2 reads SYGVKD. The length of the CDR3 is 14 residues. With V trimmed by 5 bases and J by 2 bases, 4 bases remained unmatched. CDR3 region: CAISSGGEQETQYF. CDR3 nucleotides: TGTGCCATCAGTTCAGGGGGCGAACAAGAGACCCAGTACTTC.

This clonotype was observed at least ten times. The CDR3 DNA is TGTGCCAGCAGTGAATATGTCAGAGCTTTCTTT. Amino acid sequence: CASSEYVRAFF. This chain joins TRBV6-1 and TRBJ1-1; D is uncertain. This CDR3 contains 11 residues. Germline CDR1 MNHNS, CDR2 SASEGT. V was cut by 2 bases and J by 10 bases, with 8 bases left in between.

As DNA, the CDR3 is TGCGCCAGCAGCCCAACTAGCGGGAGCTCCTACGAGCAGTACTTC. Encoded protein: CASSPTSGSSYEQYF. The J gene is TRBJ2-7, the V gene TRBV5-1; 11 nucleotides line up with TRBD2. Germline CDR1 and CDR2: SGHRS and YFSETQ. V shed 4 bases and J 0 bases; nucleotides not matched to a gene: 3. The CDR3 loop spans 15 amino acids. The full variable domain, completed using reference TRBV5-1 and TRBJ2-7, is KAGVTQTPRYLIKTRGQQVTLSCSPISGHRSVSWYQQTPGQGLQFLFEYFSETQRNKGNFPGRFSGRQFSNSRSEMNVSTLELGDSALYLCASSPTSGSSYEQYFGPGTRLTVT.

V and J are TRBV20-1 and TRBJ2-7, with TRBD2 matching over 8 bases. Germline V gene lookup returns CDR1 DFQATT and CDR2 SNEGSKA (reference sequence). The CDR3 extends over 16 amino acids. CDR3 bases: TGCTGCGCTAGGCCCGGGAGGGGGGCGAGCTCCTACGAGCAGTACTTC. Amino acid sequence: CCARPGRGASSYEQYF.

The CDR3 bases are TGCGCCAGCCGAGTTGAGGCCGGGGAGCTGTTTTTT. Its translation: CASRVEAGELFF. This chain joins TRBV5-1 and TRBJ2-2; D is uncertain. Trimming removed 7 bases at V and 6 bases at J, with 10 bases between. The CDR3 is 12 residues long. Germline CDR1 and CDR2: SGHRS and YFSETQ.

At least ten counts were recorded for this clonotype. The chain employs TRBV7-6 and TRBJ2-5; 8 nucleotides line up with TRBD2. Germline loops: CDR1 SGHVS, CDR2 FNYEAQ. Germline trimming cut 5 bases from V and 3 bases from J; bases unmatched to any gene: 2. This CDR3 comprises 13 residues. This CDR3 is CASSGLAKETQYF. The CDR3 region has the DNA TGTGCCAGCAGCGGACTAGCCAAAGAGACCCAGTACTTC.

This clonotype has ten or more counts. V gene TRBV28 combines with J gene TRBJ1-1; D ambiguous. The length of the CDR3 is 13 residues. V gave up 8 bases and J gave up 1 base, with 11 bases separating them. The germline V gene encodes CDR1 MDHEN and CDR2 SYDVKM. CDR3 region: CASPSRGNTEAFF. Here the CDR3 DNA reads TGTGCCAGCCCCAGCCGGGGGAACACTGAAGCTTTCTTT. Filled out from reference TRBV28 and TRBJ1-1, the complete variable domain reads DVKVTQSSRYLVKRTGEKVFLECVQDMDHENMFWYRQDPGLGLRLIYFSYDVKMKEKGDIPEGYSVSREKKERFSLILESASTNQTSMYLCASPSRGNTEAFFGQGTRLTVV.

The rearrangement uses TRBV19 and TRBJ2-5; D perhaps matches TRBD1 (7 bases). Looked up from germline, CDR1 is LNHDA and CDR2 is SQIVND (reference sequence). Trimming stripped 5 bases from V and 2 bases from J, with 12 bases between. The CDR3 totals 14 residues. Here the CDR3 reads CASSAGQKQETQYF. CDR3 DNA sequence: TGTGCCAGTAGTGCGGGACAGAAACAAGAGACCCAGTACTTC. The whole variable domain, remainder taken from reference TRBV19 and TRBJ2-5, is DGGITQSPKYLFRKEGQNVTLSCEQNLNHDAMYWYRQDPGQGLRLIYYSQIVNDFQKGDIAEGYSVSREKKESFPLTVTSAQKNPTAFYLCASSAGQKQETQYFGPGTRLLVL.

The chain joins TRBV14 to TRBJ2-2, with 10 bases lining up with TRBD1. The V and J ends lost 2 bases and 2 bases, in that order; junction bases with no gene match: 8. Germline V gives CDR1 SGHDN, CDR2 FVKESK. CDR3 length equals 18 residues. CDR3 residues: CASSQRRGQGTNTGELFF. DNA for the CDR3: TGTGCCAGCAGCCAACGCCGGGGACAGGGGACAAACACCGGGGAGCTGTTTTTT. The whole variable domain, remainder taken from reference TRBV14 and TRBJ2-2, is EAGVTQFPSHSVIEKGQTVTLRCDPISGHDNLYWYRRVMGKEIKFLLHFVKESKQDESGMPNNRFLAERTGGTYSTLKVQPAELEDSGVYFCASSQRRGQGTNTGELFFGEGSRLTVL.

This clonotype came up many times. The V and J genes are TRBV5-1 and TRBJ2-3; 7 bases match TRBD1. The length of the CDR3 is 16 residues. The germline gives CDR1 SGHRS, CDR2 YFSETQ. The V and J ends lost 0 bases and 4 bases, in that order; junction bases with no gene match: 8. CDR3 in DNA: TGCGCCAGCAGCTTGGGCCGGGACAGAAACTCAGATACGCAGTATTTT. Its protein is CASSLGRDRNSDTQYF.

This clonotype has a count of ten or more. The chain has TRBV5-1 and TRBJ2-1, with a tentative D call TRBD2 (6 bases). The germline gives CDR1 SGHRS, CDR2 YFSETQ. V lost 2 bases, J lost 4 bases, and 16 bases lay in between. This CDR3 has 16 amino acids. DNA of the CDR3: TGCGCCAGCAGCTTCACAACAAGTCGGGAGTACAATGAGCAGTTCTTC. Its protein product is CASSFTTSREYNEQFF.

At least ten counts were recorded for this clonotype. The rearrangement links TRBV6-2 or TRBV6-3 to TRBJ2-5; 8 nucleotides agree with TRBD1. Per germline, CDR1 MNHEY and CDR2 SVGEGT. V lost 5 bases to trimming and J lost 6 bases; unmatched junction nucleotides: 11. The CDR3 covers 15 residues. The chain's CDR3 is CASSPVRTGKKTQYF. CDR3 nucleotides: TGTGCCAGCAGTCCGGTTCGGACAGGGAAGAAGACCCAGTACTTC.

This clonotype was seen ten or more times. The V call is TRBV7-2, the J call TRBJ1-2; D gene unclear. The CDR3 contains 15 residues. V was cut by 0 bases and J by 1 base, with 9 bases left in between. Germline CDR1 SGHTA, CDR2 FQGNSA. The CDR3 protein is CASSLASGINYGYTF. The DNA of the CDR3 is TGTGCCAGCAGCTTAGCTTCGGGTATTAACTATGGCTACACCTTC.

This clonotype was observed many times. The chain joins TRBV29-1 to TRBJ1-3; maybe TRBD1 (6 bases). Looked up from germline, CDR1 is SQVTM and CDR2 is ANQGSEA. The CDR3 has 11 amino acids. Trimming took off 2 bases at V and 9 bases at J, with 8 bases between the two ends. The CDR3 DNA reads TGCAGCGTTGAATTAGGGGGCACCATATATTTT. Protein: CSVELGGTIYF.

This clonotype showed up many times. This chain connects TRBV12-3 or TRBV12-4 to TRBJ1-6, with 7 bases matching TRBD1. The junction had 15 bases not matched to a gene; V was cut back by 6 bases and J by 7 bases. The CDR3 has 17 residues. The DNA for the CDR3 is TGTGCCAGCAGGTTTAGGGGGCTGTGGGGGGCCAATTCACCCCTCCACTTT. This translates into CASRFRGLWGANSPLHF.